This paragraph reports one T cell receptor beta chain. Its antigen is as yet unknown. While unrecorded immune exposures were likely, the donors were nominally healthy when sampled. The PCR employed 60 Vbeta primers together with 13 Jbeta primers. The assay was immunoSEQ multiplex PCR, and TCRdb's table has in-frame clones only and misses some. Of about 140,000 clones in the sample, approximately 84% were seen once. The data stem from a study of cytomegalovirus exposure and HLA in healthy donors. Study in general: Caucasian-associated ancestry cluster membership applied to about four fifths of approximately 420 genotyped donors. Notes on the study in general: An analysis was carried out later, and it reportedly showed fewer N-insertions in an Asian-associated ancestry cluster than the approximately 670-donor mean. Some TCR beta chains (around 180 of them) were listed as cytomegalovirus-associated.

CDR3 length: 15 residues. Germline CDR1 MNHEY, CDR2 SMNVEV (reference sequence). V lost 5 bases to trimming and J lost 4 bases; unmatched junction nucleotides: 6. The V and J genes are TRBV27 and TRBJ2-1; 9 bases are a match to TRBD1. Sequencing was performed on PBMCs. The sequence came from a woman in her thirties or forties in good health and CMV-seronegative. In DNA form, the CDR3 reads TGTGCCAGCAGTATGACAGGGGGTCGGTACAATGAGCAGTTCTTC. It is translated as CASSMTGGRYNEQFF.